The rows below give T cell receptor beta chains drawn from one sample of a study of shared clonotypes between healthy human individuals. TCRdb's copy holds only in-frame clones and misses some; the assay was immunoSEQ multiplex PCR. This sample yields about 2.4 million clones, of which 93% are seen a single time; roughly 0.39% belongs to the top ten. Specimen: naive CD4+ T cells from PBMCs. These receptors came from a man in his late teens or twenties in good health. Some clones in this sample may be carry-over from other donors' samples. Each CDR3 is given with its conserved first and last residue. D genes are given only for firm matches. Part of the rows lack a size; the others show once, few, many or a class for expanded clones.

>TRBV11-3|TRBJ2-5|TRBD1|NA
TGTGCCAGCAGCGCCAGGGACAGGGGTCACGAGACCCAGTACTTC
CASSARDRGHETQYF
>TRBV7-2|TRBJ1-2|NA|once
TGTGCCAGCAGCTTAGACCTGGGAAGCTATGGCTACACCTTC
CASSLDLGSYGYTF
>TRBV11-3|TRBJ2-3|NA|NA
TGTGCCAGCAGCTTAGGGGGACCCGCGGTGCAGTATTTT
CASSLGGPAVQYF
>TRBV5-1|TRBJ2-5|NA|NA
TGCGCCAGCAGCTCTCGCCAAGAGACCCAGTACTTC
CASSSRQETQYF
>TRBV9|TRBJ2-3|NA|NA
TGTGCCAGCAGCGCCGGACCGACGAGCACAGATACGCAGTATTTT
CASSAGPTSTDTQYF
>TRBV10-3|TRBJ2-1|TRBD2|NA
TGTGCCATCAGAGGGACTAGCGGGAGCTTTGAGCAGTTCTTC
CAIRGTSGSFEQFF
>TRBV5-4|TRBJ1-1|TRBD1|NA
TGTGCCAGCAGCGGAATGGGACAGATGAACACTGAAGCTTTCTTT
CASSGMGQMNTEAFF
>TRBV28|TRBJ1-6|NA|NA
TGTGCCAGCAGCCTTCGCTTCGGCAATTCACCCCTCCACTTT
CASSLRFGNSPLHF
>TRBV27|TRBJ2-7|NA|NA
TGTGCCAGCAGTTTAGGGCCAGGACTAAGCTCCTACGAGCAGTACTTC
CASSLGPGLSSYEQYF
>TRBV28|TRBJ2-6|TRBD1|once
TGTGCCAGCAGGCCGGGACAGGGGAAGTCTGGGGCCAACGTCCTGACTTTC
CASRPGQGKSGANVLTF
>TRBV19|TRBJ2-5|NA|NA
TGTGCCAGTAGACGGGACCGACACCAAGAGACCCAGTACTTC
CASRRDRHQETQYF
>TRBV5-1|TRBJ2-7|TRBD2|once
TGCGCCAGCCAGCCTTGGGTAGCGGGGGACTACGAGCAGTACTTC
CASQPWVAGDYEQYF
>TRBV7-9|TRBJ1-2|NA|NA
TGTGCCAGCAGCTTAGTAGGGCCTGGCCGAAACTATGGCTACACCTTC
CASSLVGPGRNYGYTF
>TRBV9|TRBJ2-3|TRBD2|once
TGTGCCAGCGATTCGGGGACTAGCGGCACAGATACGCAGTATTTT
CASDSGTSGTDTQYF
>TRBV7-3|TRBJ2-3|NA|NA
TGTGCCAGCAGCCCAAGAGGGCCGGCCGGGACAGATACGCAGTATTTT
CASSPRGPAGTDTQYF
>TRBV5-6|TRBJ2-4|NA|NA
TGTGCCAGCAGCCGGAGAGTGGCCAAAAACATTCAGTACTTC
CASSRRVAKNIQYF
>TRBV5-1|TRBJ2-7|TRBD1|NA
TGCGCCAGCAGCCCGGACTACAGGGGGGTTTACGAGCAGTACTTC
CASSPDYRGVYEQYF
>TRBV5-4|TRBJ2-2|NA|NA
TGTGCCAGCAGCTTGACAGGGACGGACACCGGGGAGCTGTTTTTT
CASSLTGTDTGELFF
>TRBV18|TRBJ2-7|TRBD2|NA
TGTGCCAGCTCCCGCGGGACTAGCGGGATTGCCGTCTACGAGCAGTACTTC
CASSRGTSGIAVYEQYF
>TRBV30|TRBJ2-5|NA|NA
TGTGCCTGGAGCTTAAAAGAGACCCAGTACTTC
CAWSLKETQYF
>TRBV14|TRBJ2-6|NA|NA
TGTGCCAGCAGGGACTCTGGGGCCAACGTCCTGACTTTC
CASRDSGANVLTF
>TRBV14|TRBJ2-5|NA|NA
TGTGCCAGCAGCCCCAACAGCCAAGAGACCCAGTACTTC
CASSPNSQETQYF
>TRBV7-9|TRBJ1-1|NA|NA
TGTGCCAGCAGCTTAGCAGGGACCAACCTGCGCACTGAAGCTTTCTTT
CASSLAGTNLRTEAFF
>TRBV18|TRBJ1-1|NA|NA
TGTGCCAGCTCACCGGACAGCCCTGCCCTCACTGAAGCTTTCTTT
CASSPDSPALTEAFF
>TRBV27|TRBJ2-3|NA|once
TGTGCCAGCAGTTTAACGACTTTTCGTACGCAGTATTTT
CASSLTTFRTQYF
>TRBV9|TRBJ2-1|NA|NA
TGTGCCAGCAGCTCCCAACCCGTCTGGTCCAATGAGCAGTTCTTC
CASSSQPVWSNEQFF
>TRBV5-1|TRBJ2-7|TRBD1|once
TGCGCCAGCAGCCCCCTGACAGGGTTCGACGAGCAGTACTTC
CASSPLTGFDEQYF
>TRBV13|TRBJ2-5|NA|NA
TGTGCCAGCAGCTTGAGACCGCGAGAGACCCAGTACTTC
CASSLRPRETQYF
>TRBV5-1|TRBJ1-6|TRBD1|NA
TGCGCCAGCAGCTTGGTAGGCAGGGGGCGAGTTTCCAATTCACCCCTCCACTTT
CASSLVGRGRVSNSPLHF
>TRBV6-6|TRBJ2-7|NA|NA
TGTGCCAGCGCAAGTCCGGGGAGCTCCTACGAGCAGTACTTC
CASASPGSSYEQYF
>TRBV15|TRBJ2-1|NA|once
TGTGCCACCAGCAGAGTACTGGGGTATCCCCAGTTCTTC
CATSRVLGYPQFF
>TRBV28|TRBJ2-7|NA|NA
TGTGCCACTCGGGCAGGGAGGTACGAGCAGTACTTC
CATRAGRYEQYF
>TRBV20-1|TRBJ2-5|NA|once
TGCAGTGCTCCGATCGGGGAGACCCAGTACTTC
CSAPIGETQYF
>TRBV7-3|TRBJ2-2|NA|NA
TGTGCCAGCAGCTTAATCCCCGGGGAGCTGTTTTTT
CASSLIPGELFF
>TRBV5-5|TRBJ1-3|NA|NA
TGTGCCAGCAGCCAGAGGGAGGGTTCTGGAAACACCATATATTTT
CASSQREGSGNTIYF
>TRBV27|TRBJ2-4|TRBD2|NA
TGTGCCAGCAGCTTAGCGGGAGCCGTAAACATTCAGTACTTC
CASSLAGAVNIQYF
>TRBV28|TRBJ1-5|TRBD1|few
TGTGCCAGCAGTTTATCCCTTTGGACAGGGCAGCCCCAGCATTTT
CASSLSLWTGQPQHF
>TRBV25-1|TRBJ2-3|TRBD2|NA
TGTGCCAGCAGTGATTATCGGCTAGCGGGGGCAGATACGCAGTATTTT
CASSDYRLAGADTQYF
>TRBV5-6|TRBJ2-1|TRBD2|NA
TGTGCCAGCAGCTTGCTGTCCCATACTAGCGGGAGGGCGGAGGAGCAGTTCTTC
CASSLLSHTSGRAEEQFF
>TRBV10-3|TRBJ1-2|TRBD1|few
TGTGCCATCAGTTCTACTTCGGGACAGCCCTACACCTTC
CAISSTSGQPYTF
>TRBV5-1|TRBJ2-7|TRBD1|NA
TGCGCCAGCAGCTCTGGCGGACAGGGATCCGAGCAGTACTTC
CASSSGGQGSEQYF
>TRBV30|TRBJ2-1|TRBD1|NA
TGTGCCTGGAGTGTATATTTGGGGACAGCTTACAATGAGCAGTTCTTC
CAWSVYLGTAYNEQFF
>TRBV6-5|TRBJ2-1|NA|NA
TGTGCCAGCATGAGGCTGGCGGGGACCTACAATGAGCAGTTCTTC
CASMRLAGTYNEQFF
>TRBV5-6|TRBJ1-1|TRBD1|NA
TGTGCCAGCAGCTTTTGGGACAGGATCACTGAAGCTTTCTTT
CASSFWDRITEAFF
>TRBV7-2|TRBJ2-7|NA|NA
TGTGCCAGCAGCCGCAGGGTGGGGGACTACGAGCAGTACTTC
CASSRRVGDYEQYF
>TRBV2|TRBJ2-3|NA|NA
TGTGCCAGCAGTGTCGGTCAGGGTGATACGCAGTATTTT
CASSVGQGDTQYF
>TRBV28|TRBJ1-4|TRBD1|NA
TGTGCCAGCAGTCCCCGGACAGGGGTATATGGTGAAAAACTGTTTTTT
CASSPRTGVYGEKLFF